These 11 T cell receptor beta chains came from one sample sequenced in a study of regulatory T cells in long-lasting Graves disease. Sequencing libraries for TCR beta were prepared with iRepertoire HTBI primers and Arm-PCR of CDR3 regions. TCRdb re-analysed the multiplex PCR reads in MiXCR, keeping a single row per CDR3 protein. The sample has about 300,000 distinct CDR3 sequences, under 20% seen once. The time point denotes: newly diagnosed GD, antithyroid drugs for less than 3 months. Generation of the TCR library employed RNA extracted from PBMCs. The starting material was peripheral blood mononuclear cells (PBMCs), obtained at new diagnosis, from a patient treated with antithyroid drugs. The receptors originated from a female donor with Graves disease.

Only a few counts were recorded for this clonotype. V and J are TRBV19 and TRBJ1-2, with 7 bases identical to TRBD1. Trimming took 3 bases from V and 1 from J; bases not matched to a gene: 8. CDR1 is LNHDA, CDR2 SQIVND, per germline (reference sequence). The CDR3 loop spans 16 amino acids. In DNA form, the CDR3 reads TGTGCCAGTAGTATGGCGACAGGGATTCTTAACTATGGCTACACCTTC. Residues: CASSMATGILNYGYTF.

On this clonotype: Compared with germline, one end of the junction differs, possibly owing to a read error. The CDR3 sequence is CVSSLRNTEAFF. The CDR3 nucleotides read TGTGTCAGCAGCCTGAGGAACACTGAAGCTTTCTTT. J is TRBJ1-1 and V is TRBV7-9; no firm D call. This CDR3 comprises 12 residues. Germline CDR1 is SEHNR and CDR2 is FQNEAQ (reference sequence).

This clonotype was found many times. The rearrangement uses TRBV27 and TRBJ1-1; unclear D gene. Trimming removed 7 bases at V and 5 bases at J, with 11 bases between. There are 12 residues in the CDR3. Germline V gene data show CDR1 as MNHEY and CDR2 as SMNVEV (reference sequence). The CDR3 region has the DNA TGTGCCAGCATCGGATGGAGTACTGAAGCTTTCTTT. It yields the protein CASIGWSTEAFF.

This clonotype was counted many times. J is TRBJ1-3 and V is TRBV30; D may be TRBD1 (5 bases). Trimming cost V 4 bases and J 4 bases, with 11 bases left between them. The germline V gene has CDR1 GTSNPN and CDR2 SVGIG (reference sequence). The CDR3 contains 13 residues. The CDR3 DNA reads TGTGCCTGGATCCTAGGGGCCGGAAACACCATATATTTT. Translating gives CAWILGAGNTIYF.

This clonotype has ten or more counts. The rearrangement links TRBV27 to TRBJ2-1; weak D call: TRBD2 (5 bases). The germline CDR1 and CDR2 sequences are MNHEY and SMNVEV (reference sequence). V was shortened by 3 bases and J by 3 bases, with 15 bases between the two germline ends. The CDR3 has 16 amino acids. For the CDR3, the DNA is TGTGCCAGCAGTTTCCAGTCTAGCTTAATCTACAATGAGCAGTTCTTC. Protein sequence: CASSFQSSLIYNEQFF.

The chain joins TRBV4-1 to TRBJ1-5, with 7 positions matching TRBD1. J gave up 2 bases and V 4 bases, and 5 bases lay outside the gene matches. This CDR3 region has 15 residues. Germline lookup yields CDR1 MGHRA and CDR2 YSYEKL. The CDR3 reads CASSPLGTGNQPQHF. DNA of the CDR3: TGCGCCAGCAGCCCCCTCGGGACAGGCAATCAGCCCCAGCATTTT.

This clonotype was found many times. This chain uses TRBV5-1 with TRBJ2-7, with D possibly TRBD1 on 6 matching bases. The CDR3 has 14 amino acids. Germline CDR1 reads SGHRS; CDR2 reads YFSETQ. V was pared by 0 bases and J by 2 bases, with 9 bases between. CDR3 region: CASSLVGGTYEQYF. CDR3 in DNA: TGCGCCAGCAGCTTGGTAGGGGGTACCTACGAGCAGTACTTC. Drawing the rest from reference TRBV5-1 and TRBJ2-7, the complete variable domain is KAGVTQTPRYLIKTRGQQVTLSCSPISGHRSVSWYQQTPGQGLQFLFEYFSETQRNKGNFPGRFSGRQFSNSRSEMNVSTLELGDSALYLCASSLVGGTYEQYFGPGTRLTVT.

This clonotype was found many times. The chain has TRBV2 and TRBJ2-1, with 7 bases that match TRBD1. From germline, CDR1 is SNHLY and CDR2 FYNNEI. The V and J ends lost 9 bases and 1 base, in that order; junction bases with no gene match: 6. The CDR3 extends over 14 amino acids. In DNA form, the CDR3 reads TGTGCCAGTTCCCGGGACAGTTCCTACAATGAGCAGTTCTTC. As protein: CASSRDSSYNEQFF.

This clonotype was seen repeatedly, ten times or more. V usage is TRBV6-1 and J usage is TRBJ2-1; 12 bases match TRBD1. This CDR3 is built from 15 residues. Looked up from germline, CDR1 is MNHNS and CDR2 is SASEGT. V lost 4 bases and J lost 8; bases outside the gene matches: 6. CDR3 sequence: CASSVRGQGADEQFF. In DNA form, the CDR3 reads TGTGCCAGCAGTGTAAGGGGACAGGGGGCCGATGAGCAGTTCTTC.

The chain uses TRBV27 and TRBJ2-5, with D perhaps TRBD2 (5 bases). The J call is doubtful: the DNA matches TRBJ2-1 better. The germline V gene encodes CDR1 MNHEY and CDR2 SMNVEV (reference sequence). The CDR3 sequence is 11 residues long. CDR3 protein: CASSSGWEQFF. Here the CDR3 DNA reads TGTGCCAGCAGTAGCGGTTGGGAGCAGTTCTTC.

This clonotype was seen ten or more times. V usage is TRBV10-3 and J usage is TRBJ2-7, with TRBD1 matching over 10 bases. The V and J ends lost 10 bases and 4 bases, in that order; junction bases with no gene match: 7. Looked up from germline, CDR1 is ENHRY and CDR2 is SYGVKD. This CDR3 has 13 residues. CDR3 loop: CANRGQGQYEQYF. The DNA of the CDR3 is TGTGCCAACCGGGGACAGGGGCAATACGAGCAGTACTTC.